The clone carrying this T cell receptor beta chain was found many times. Its antigen is currently unknown. Each cDNA molecule carried a unique molecular identifier. TCRdb re-called the 5' RACE reads through MiXCR, storing one row per CDR3 protein. The sample carries more than 20,000 distinct CDR3 sequences, around 4.4% recorded once. The sample belongs to a study of early T cells in non-severe SARS-CoV-2 infection. The germline V gene has CDR1 SGHVS and CDR2 FQNEAQ. J lost 2 bases, V lost 5 bases, and 14 bases had no gene match. The CDR3 contains 18 residues. Study conclusions and caveats: The study's VDJdb matching favored anti-spike CD8 responses and missed private and CD4 specificities.

J is TRBJ1-5 and V is TRBV7-8; 8 nucleotides agree with TRBD1. The specimen was whole blood. This receptor was taken from an adult who was a healthcare worker with PCR-confirmed SARS-CoV-2 infection or an uninfected control (not recorded which). CDR3 amino acids: CASSTTGAGMLGNQPQHF. CDR3 bases: TGTGCCAGCAGCACGACAGGGGCCGGGATGCTGGGCAATCAGCCCCAGCATTTT.